This T cell receptor beta chain was captured by sequencing in a study of blood T cell repertoires in COVID-19. Sequenced by immunoSEQ multiplex PCR; TCRdb stores in-frame clones only, minus some. The sample includes roughly 360,000 clones, 80% to 85% of them seen just once. There are 17 residues in the CDR3. Germline V gene data show CDR1 as SGHRS and CDR2 as YFSETQ. Trimming cost V 2 bases and J 2 bases, with 18 bases left between them. This sequence joins TRBV5-1 and TRBJ2-3; D might be TRBD1 (5 bases). The sequence derives from a woman aged 50 to 65 who had recovered from COVID-19. What was sequenced was PBMCs or T cells enriched from blood (not recorded which). CDR3 coding DNA: TGCGCCAGCAGCTTAGGCGGAACAGGACCTTTCACAGATACGCAGTATTTT. It specifies CASSLGGTGPFTDTQYF. The full variable domain, completed using reference TRBV5-1 and TRBJ2-3, is KAGVTQTPRYLIKTRGQQVTLSCSPISGHRSVSWYQQTPGQGLQFLFEYFSETQRNKGNFPGRFSGRQFSNSRSEMNVSTLELGDSALYLCASSLGGTGPFTDTQYFGPGTRLTVL.